Listed here is a single T cell receptor (beta chain). Its antigen is unidentified. Each donor was a Caucasian adult residing in Nashville, Tennessee. A CD45RA-negative memory subset and a CD45RA+ naive subset were separated from the CD4+ cells. This sample stems from a study of shared clonotypes between healthy human individuals. Findings of the study overall: With a handful of donors compared, 4.5% to 6.5% of naive CD4 clonotypes were shared.

The CDR3 runs to 15 residues. V trimming: 1 base; J trimming: 6 bases; junction bases outside the gene matches: 5. The germline V gene encodes CDR1 SGHDT and CDR2 YYEEEE. The authors' processing: Junction-only immunoSEQ data arrived without quality scores, meaning filtering differed. Some clones are missing from TCRdb's copy, which holds only in-frame ones; the method was immunoSEQ multiplex PCR. That table is the source of V, J and clone size, and D and trimming were worked out from the DNA. The sample shows about 2.4 million clones, 93% of them seen only once. The clonotype originates from a man aged 18 to 29 in good health. Some clones in this sample may be carry-over from other donors' samples. This chain links TRBV5-6 with TRBJ2-7, with TRBD1 matching over 12 bases. Input material: naive CD4+ T cells from PBMCs. The subset was: CD45RA+ positively selected. CDR3 protein: CASSLPGQGAREQYF. Here the CDR3 DNA reads TGTGCCAGCAGCTTGCCGGGACAGGGGGCGCGCGAGCAGTACTTC.